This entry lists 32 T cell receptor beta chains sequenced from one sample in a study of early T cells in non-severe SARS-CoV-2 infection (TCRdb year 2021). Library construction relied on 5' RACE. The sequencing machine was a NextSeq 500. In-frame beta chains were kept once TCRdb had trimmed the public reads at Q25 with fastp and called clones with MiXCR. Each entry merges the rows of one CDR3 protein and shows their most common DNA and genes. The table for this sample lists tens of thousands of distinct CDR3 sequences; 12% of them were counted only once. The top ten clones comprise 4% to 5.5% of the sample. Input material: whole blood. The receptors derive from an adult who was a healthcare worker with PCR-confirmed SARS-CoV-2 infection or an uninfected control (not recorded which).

The CDR3 is CASSPWDRGGQETQYF. In nucleotides, the CDR3 is TGTGCCAGCAGTCCTTGGGACAGGGGGGGTCAAGAGACCCAGTACTTC. This chain uses TRBV12-3 or TRBV12-4 with TRBJ2-5, with 11 bases lining up with TRBD1. This CDR3 contains 16 residues. J lost 2 bases, V lost 5 bases, and 7 bases had no gene match.

CDR3 nucleotides: TGTGCCAGCTCACCGGGGGACCCGACGCCGCCCCAGCATTTT. Residues: CASSPGDPTPPQHF. The chain couples TRBV18 to TRBJ1-5, with TRBD1 as a possible D gene (5 bases). This CDR3 is 14 amino acids long. Germline values: CDR1 KGHSH, CDR2 LQKENI. Trimming shortened V by 3 bases and J by 9 bases, and 15 bases separated the two germline ends.

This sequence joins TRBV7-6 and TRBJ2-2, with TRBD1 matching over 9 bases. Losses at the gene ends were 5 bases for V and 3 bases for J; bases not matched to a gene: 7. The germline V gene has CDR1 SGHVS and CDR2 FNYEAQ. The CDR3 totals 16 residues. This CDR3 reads CASSLRGQGDTGELFF. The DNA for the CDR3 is TGTGCCAGCAGCCTAAGGGGACAGGGAGACACCGGGGAGCTGTTTTTT.

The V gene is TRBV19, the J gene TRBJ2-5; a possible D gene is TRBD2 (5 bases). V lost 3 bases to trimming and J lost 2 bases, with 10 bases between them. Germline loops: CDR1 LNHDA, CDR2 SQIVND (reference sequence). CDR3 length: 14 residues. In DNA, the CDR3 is TGTGCCAGTAGTATCGGTCCGGGACAAGAGACCCAGTACTTC. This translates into CASSIGPGQETQYF.

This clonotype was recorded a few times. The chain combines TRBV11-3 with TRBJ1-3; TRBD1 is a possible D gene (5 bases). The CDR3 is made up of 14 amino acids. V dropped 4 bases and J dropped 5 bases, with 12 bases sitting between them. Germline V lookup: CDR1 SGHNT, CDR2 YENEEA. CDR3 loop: CASSSNRGRNTIYF. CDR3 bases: TGTGCCAGCAGCTCGAATCGGGGCCGAAACACCATATATTTT.

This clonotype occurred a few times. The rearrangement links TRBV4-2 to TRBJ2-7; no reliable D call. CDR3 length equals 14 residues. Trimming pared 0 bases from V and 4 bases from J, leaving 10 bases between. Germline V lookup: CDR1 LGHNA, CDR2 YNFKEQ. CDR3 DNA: TGTGCCAGCAGCCAAGAAGGCGCTTCTTACGAGCAGTACTTC. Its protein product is CASSQEGASYEQYF.

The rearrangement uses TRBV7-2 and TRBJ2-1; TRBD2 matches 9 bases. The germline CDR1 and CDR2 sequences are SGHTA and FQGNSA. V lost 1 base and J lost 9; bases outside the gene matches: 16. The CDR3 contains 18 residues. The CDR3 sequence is CASSLGPASSGTIVEQFF. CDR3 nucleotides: TGTGCCAGCAGCTTAGGACCGGCGTCTAGCGGGACAATAGTTGAGCAGTTCTTC.

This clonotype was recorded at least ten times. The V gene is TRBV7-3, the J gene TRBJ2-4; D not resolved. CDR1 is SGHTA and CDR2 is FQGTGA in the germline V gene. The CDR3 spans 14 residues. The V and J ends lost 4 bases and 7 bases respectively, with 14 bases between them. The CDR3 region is CASSSSLTENIQYF. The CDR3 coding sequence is TGTGCCAGCAGCTCCTCCCTCACAGAGAACATTCAGTACTTC.

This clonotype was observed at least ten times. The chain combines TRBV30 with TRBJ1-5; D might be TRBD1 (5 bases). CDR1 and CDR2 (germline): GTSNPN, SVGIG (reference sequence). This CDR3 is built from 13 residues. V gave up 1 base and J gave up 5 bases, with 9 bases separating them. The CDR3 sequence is CAWSAGDDQPQHF. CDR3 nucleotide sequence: TGTGCCTGGAGTGCCGGGGACGATCAGCCCCAGCATTTT.

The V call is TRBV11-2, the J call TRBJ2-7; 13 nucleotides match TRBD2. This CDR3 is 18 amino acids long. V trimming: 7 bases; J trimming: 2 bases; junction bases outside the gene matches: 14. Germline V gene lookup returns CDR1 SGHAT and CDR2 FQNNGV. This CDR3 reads CASTRTSGSFIYPYEQYF. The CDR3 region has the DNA TGTGCCAGCACCAGGACTAGCGGGAGTTTTATCTACCCCTACGAGCAGTACTTC.

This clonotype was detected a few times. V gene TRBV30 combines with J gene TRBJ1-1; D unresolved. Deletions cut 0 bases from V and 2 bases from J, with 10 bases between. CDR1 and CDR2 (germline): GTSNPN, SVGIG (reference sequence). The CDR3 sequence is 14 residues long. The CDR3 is CAWSVTTVNTEAFF. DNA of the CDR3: TGTGCCTGGAGTGTCACGACGGTAAACACTGAAGCTTTCTTT.

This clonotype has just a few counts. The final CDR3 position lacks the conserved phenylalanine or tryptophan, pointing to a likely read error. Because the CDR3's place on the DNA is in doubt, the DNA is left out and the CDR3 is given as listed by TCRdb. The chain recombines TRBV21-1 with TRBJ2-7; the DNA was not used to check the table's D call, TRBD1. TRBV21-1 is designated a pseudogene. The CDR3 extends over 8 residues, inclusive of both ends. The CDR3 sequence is CASSVPRG.

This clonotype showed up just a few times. This CDR3 reads CATLDFWDRAVTSGANVLTF. DNA for the CDR3: TGTGCCACGTTGGATTTTTGGGACAGGGCGGTTACCTCTGGGGCCAACGTCCTGACTTTC. The chain couples TRBV6-1 to TRBJ2-6; 9 positions match TRBD1. The trim removed 10 bases at V and 0 bases at J, leaving 19 bases unmatched. Germline V gene data show CDR1 as MNHNS and CDR2 as SASEGT. The CDR3 length is 20 residues.

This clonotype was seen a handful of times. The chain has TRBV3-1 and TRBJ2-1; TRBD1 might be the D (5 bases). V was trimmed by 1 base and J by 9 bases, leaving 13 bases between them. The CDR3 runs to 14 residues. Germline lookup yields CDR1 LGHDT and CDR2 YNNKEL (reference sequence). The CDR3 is CASSQAAVQGEQFF. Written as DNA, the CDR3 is TGTGCCAGCAGCCAAGCAGCAGTTCAGGGTGAGCAGTTCTTC.

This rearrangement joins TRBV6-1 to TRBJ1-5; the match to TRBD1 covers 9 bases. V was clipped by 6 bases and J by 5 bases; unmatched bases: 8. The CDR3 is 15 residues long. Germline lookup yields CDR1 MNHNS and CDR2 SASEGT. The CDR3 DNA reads TGTGCCAGCAGGCCCGGACAGGGGACGGATCAGCCCCAGCATTTT. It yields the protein CASRPGQGTDQPQHF.

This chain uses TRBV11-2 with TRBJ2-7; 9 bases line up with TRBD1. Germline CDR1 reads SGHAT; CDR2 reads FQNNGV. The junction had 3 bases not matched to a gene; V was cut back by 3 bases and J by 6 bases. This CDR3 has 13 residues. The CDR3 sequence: CASSLGQGSEQYF. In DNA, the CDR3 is TGTGCCAGCAGCTTGGGACAGGGTAGCGAGCAGTACTTC. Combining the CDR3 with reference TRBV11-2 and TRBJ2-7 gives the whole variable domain EAGVAQSPRYKIIEKRQSVAFWCNPISGHATLYWYQQILGQGPKLLIQFQNNGVVDDSQLPKDRFSAERLKGVDSTLKIQPAKLEDSAVYLCASSLGQGSEQYFGPGTRLTVT.

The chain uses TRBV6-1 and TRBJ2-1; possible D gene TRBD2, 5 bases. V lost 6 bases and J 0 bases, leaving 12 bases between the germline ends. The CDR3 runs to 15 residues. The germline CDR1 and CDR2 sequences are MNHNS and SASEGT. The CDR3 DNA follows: TGTGCCAGCAGGGTCTTCGGGAACTCCTACAATGAGCAGTTCTTC. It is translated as CASRVFGNSYNEQFF.

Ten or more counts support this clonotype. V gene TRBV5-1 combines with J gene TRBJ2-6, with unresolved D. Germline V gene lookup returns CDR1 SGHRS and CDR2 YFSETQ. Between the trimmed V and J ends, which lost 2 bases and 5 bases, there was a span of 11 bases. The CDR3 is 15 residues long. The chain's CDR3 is CASSLFDVRANVLTF. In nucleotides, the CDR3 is TGCGCCAGCAGCTTATTCGACGTCCGGGCCAACGTCCTGACTTTC.

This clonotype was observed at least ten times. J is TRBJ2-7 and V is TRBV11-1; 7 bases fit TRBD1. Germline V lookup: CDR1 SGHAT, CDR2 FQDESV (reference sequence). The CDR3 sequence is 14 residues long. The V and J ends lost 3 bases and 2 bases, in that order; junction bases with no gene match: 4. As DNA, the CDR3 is TGTGCCAGCAGCTTGACAGGGCACCCCTACGAGCAGTACTTC. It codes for CASSLTGHPYEQYF.

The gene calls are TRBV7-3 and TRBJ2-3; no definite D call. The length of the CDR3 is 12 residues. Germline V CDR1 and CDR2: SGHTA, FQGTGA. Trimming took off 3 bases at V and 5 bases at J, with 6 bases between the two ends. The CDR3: CASSLLGDTQYF. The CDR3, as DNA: TGTGCCAGCAGCTTGCTGGGAGATACGCAGTATTTT. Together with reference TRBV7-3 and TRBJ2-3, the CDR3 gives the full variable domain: GAGVSQTPSNKVTEKGKYVELRCDPISGHTALYWYRQSLGQGPEFLIYFQGTGAADDSGLPNDRFFAVRPEGSVSTLKIQRTERGDSAVYLCASSLLGDTQYFGPGTRLTVL.

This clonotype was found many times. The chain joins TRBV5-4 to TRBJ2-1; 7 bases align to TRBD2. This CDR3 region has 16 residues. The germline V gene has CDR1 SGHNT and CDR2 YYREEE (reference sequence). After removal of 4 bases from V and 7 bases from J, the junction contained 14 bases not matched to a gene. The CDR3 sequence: CASSEGAGAPRNEQFF. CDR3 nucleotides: TGTGCCAGCAGCGAAGGGGCGGGAGCTCCTCGGAATGAGCAGTTCTTC. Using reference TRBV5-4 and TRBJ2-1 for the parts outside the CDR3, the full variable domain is ETGVTQSPTHLIKTRGQQVTLRCSSQSGHNTVSWYQQALGQGPQFIFQYYREEENGRGNFPPRFSGLQFPNYSSELNVNALELDDSALYLCASSEGAGAPRNEQFFGPGTRLTVL.

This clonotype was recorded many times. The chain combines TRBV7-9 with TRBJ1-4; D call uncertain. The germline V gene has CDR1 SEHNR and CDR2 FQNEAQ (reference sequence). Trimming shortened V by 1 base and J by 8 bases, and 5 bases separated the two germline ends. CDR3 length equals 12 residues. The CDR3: CASSLVGEKLFF. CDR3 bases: TGTGCCAGCAGCTTAGTAGGAGAAAAACTGTTTTTT.

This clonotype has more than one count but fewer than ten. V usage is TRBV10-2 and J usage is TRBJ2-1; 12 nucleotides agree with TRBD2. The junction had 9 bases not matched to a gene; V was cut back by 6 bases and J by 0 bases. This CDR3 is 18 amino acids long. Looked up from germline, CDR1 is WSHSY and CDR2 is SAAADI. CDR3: CASRRGLAGSSSYNEQFF. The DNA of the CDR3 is TGCGCCAGCAGGAGAGGACTAGCGGGATCCTCCTCCTACAATGAGCAGTTCTTC.

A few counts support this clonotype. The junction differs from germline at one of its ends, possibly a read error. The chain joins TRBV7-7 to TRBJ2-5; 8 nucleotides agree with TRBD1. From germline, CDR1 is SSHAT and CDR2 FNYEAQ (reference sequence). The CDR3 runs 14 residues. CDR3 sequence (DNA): TGTGCTAGCAGCCCCGGGACAGGAAAAGAGACCCAGTACTTC. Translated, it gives CASSPGTGKETQYF. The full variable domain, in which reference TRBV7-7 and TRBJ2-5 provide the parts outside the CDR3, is GAGVSQSPRYKVTKRGQDVTLRCDPISSHATLYWYQQALGQGPEFLTYFNYEAQPDKSGLPSDRFSAERPEGSISTLTIQRTEQRDSAMYRCASSPGTGKETQYFGPGTRLLVL.

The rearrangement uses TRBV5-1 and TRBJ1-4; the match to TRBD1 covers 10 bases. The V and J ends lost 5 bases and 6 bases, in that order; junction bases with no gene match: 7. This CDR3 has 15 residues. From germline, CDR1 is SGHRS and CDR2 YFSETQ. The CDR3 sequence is CASRPSGTGDEKLFF. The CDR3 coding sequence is TGCGCCAGCAGACCCTCCGGGACAGGGGATGAAAAACTGTTTTTT.

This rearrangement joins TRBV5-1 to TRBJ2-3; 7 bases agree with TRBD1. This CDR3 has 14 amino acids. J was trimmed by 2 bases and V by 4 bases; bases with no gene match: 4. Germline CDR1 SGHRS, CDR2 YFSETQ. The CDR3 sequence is CASSRGQFTDTQYF. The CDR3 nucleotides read TGCGCCAGCAGCAGGGGACAGTTCACAGATACGCAGTATTTT.

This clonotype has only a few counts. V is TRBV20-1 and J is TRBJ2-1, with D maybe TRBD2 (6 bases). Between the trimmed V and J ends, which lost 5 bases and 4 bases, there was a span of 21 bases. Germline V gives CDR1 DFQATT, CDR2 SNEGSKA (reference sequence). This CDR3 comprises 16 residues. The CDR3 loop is CSASSQRAGPYNEQFF. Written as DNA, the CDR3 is TGCAGTGCTTCCAGCCAGCGGGCCGGGCCTTACAATGAGCAGTTCTTC.

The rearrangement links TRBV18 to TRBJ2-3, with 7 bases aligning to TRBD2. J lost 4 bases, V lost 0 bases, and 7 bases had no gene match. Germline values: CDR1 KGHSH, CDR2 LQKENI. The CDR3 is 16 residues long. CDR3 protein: CASSPPGRASADTQYF. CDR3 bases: TGTGCCAGCTCACCACCTGGGAGGGCCAGCGCAGATACGCAGTATTTT. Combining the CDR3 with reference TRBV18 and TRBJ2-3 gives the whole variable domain NAGVMQNPRHLVRRRGQEARLRCSPMKGHSHVYWYRQLPEEGLKFMVYLQKENIIDESGMPKERFSAEFPKEGPSILRIQQVVRGDSAAYFCASSPPGRASADTQYFGPGTRLTVL.

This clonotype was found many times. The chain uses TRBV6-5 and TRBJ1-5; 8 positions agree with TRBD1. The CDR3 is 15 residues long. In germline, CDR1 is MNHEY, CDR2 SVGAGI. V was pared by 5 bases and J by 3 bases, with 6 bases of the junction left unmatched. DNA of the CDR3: TGTGCCAGCAGTCTTGGGCAGGGGGCCAATCAGCCCCAGCATTTT. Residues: CASSLGQGANQPQHF.

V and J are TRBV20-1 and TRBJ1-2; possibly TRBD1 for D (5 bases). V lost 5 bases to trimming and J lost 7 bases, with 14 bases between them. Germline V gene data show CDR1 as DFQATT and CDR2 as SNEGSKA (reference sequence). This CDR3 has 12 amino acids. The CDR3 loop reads CSASGPGFGYTF. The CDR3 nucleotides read TGCAGTGCTTCGGGCCCAGGGTTTGGCTACACCTTC.

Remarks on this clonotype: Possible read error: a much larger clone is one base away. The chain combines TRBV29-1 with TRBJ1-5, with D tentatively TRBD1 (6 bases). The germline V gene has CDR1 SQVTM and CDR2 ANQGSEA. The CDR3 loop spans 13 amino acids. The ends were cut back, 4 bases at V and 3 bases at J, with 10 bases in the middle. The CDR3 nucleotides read TGCAGCGTTGGGGAGGGGGACAATCAGCCCCAGCATTTT. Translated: CSVGEGDNQPQHF.

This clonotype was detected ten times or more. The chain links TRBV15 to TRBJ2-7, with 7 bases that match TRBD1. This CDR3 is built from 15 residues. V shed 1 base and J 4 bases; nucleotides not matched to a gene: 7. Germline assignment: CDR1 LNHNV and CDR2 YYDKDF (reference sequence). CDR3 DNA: TGTGCCACCAGCAGAGGGTCAGGGACAGAGTACGAGCAGTACTTC. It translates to CATSRGSGTEYEQYF.